This T cell receptor (beta chain) was captured by sequencing in a study of response to subunit inactivated influenza vaccine. With regard to this clonotype: Its antigen remains unidentified.

TCRdb reanalysed the RT-PCR reads using MiXCR and keeps one entry per CDR3 protein. The table records some 600,000 distinct CDR3 sequences, about 15% of them present only once. The CDR3 covers 17 residues. Per the germline V gene, CDR1 is SGHKS and CDR2 is YYEKEE (reference sequence). Trimming cost V 4 bases and J 5 bases, with 23 bases left between them. Study-level findings and limits: Only a handful of new T cells, the authors suggested, are recruited with each seasonal influenza vaccination.

This clonotype was sampled from a man aged 45-60 years who received an inactivated influenza vaccine. The gene calls are TRBV5-5 and TRBJ2-3, with D possibly being TRBD2 (5 bases). Sequences were derived from PBMCs from blood, sampled approximately 15 days before vaccination. CDR3 sequence (DNA): TGTGCCAGCAGCCCGAACCCTTCCCTCACGGGGAAAGATACGCAGTATTTT. Protein sequence: CASSPNPSLTGKDTQYF.